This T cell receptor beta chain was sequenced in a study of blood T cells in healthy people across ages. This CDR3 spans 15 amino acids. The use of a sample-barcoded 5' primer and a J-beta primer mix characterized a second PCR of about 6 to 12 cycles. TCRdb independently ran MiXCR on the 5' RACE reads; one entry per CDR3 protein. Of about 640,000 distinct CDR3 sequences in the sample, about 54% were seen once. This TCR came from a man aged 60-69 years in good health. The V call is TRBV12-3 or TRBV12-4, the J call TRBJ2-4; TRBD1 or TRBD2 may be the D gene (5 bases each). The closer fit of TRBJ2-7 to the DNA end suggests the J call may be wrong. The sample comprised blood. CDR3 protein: CASSKGPDPSYEQYF. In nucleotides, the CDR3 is TGTGCCAGCAGTAAGGGACCGGACCCTAGCTACGAGCAGTACTTC.